This T cell receptor (beta chain) was captured in a study of identical twins. The study's findings and limits: In monozygotic twins, models underestimated the sharing of out-of-frame TCR alpha.

TCRdb reprocessed the 5' RACE reads via MiXCR and lists one record per CDR3 protein. This sample has around 280,000 distinct CDR3 sequences; about 8.1% occur once, and the top ten carry less than 2.5%. Looked up from germline, CDR1 is LGHDT and CDR2 is YNNKEL (reference sequence). V was shortened by 0 bases and J by 1 base, with 10 bases between the two germline ends. CDR3 size: 16 residues. A note on this clonotype: Antigen: not known.

These same data were also listed under a study on yellow fever vaccine responses in identical twins.

Sequencing used memory (CD45RO+) T cells sorted from blood. This TCR came from a young woman in good health. V and J are TRBV3-1 and TRBJ2-1; D call uncertain. The CDR3 DNA sequence: TGTGCCAGCAGCCAAGATCGCAGGCCTTCCTACAATGAGCAGTTCTTC. Protein: CASSQDRRPSYNEQFF.